This passage covers 16 T cell receptor beta chains from one sample sequenced in a study of T cell changes during pregnancy in multiple sclerosis. TCRdb keeps only in-frame clones here, not all; method: immunoSEQ multiplex PCR. Of tens of thousands of clones listed, around 84% were seen once; the top ten hold 0.64%. The source material was CD4+ T cells from peripheral blood mononuclear cells, sampled before pregnancy. These receptors all come from a female donor with multiple sclerosis, enrolled in a pregnancy study.

The V gene is TRBV19, the J gene TRBJ2-2, with D perhaps TRBD2 (5 bases). The ends were cut back, 1 base at V and 5 bases at J, with 8 bases in the middle. The CDR3 has 14 residues. Germline-derived CDR1 and CDR2 are LNHDA and SQIVND (reference sequence). CDR3 amino acids: CASSIVGGTGELFF. CDR3 DNA: TGTGCCAGTAGTATAGTGGGCGGGACCGGGGAGCTGTTTTTT.

This clone was observed a single time. V gene TRBV2 combines with J gene TRBJ1-2; 7 bases are shared with TRBD1. CDR3 length: 14 residues. Germline CDR1 is SNHLY and CDR2 is FYNNEI. Trimming took 0 bases from V and 6 from J; bases not matched to a gene: 4. The CDR3 DNA sequence: TGTGCCAGCAGTGAAGCGTGGCAGGGGGATGGCTACACCTTC. Its protein is CASSEAWQGDGYTF.

This rearrangement joins TRBV13 to TRBJ1-2, with 7 bases that match TRBD1. Germline V gene data show CDR1 as PRHDT and CDR2 as FYEKMQ (reference sequence). There are 13 residues in the CDR3. J was trimmed by 6 bases and V by 8 bases; bases with no gene match: 9. Here the CDR3 DNA reads TGTGCCAGCTCCACCGGACAGGCCGATGGCTACACCTTC. This sequence encodes CASSTGQADGYTF.

The V call is TRBV7-2, the J call TRBJ2-5; TRBD1 matches at 7 bases. The V gene's germline CDR1 is SGHTA and CDR2 FQGNSA. The CDR3 is made up of 12 amino acids. V dropped 8 bases and J dropped 5; count of bases not matched to a gene: 5. DNA of the CDR3: TGTGCCAGCGAGGGGGCGTGGGAGACCCAGTACTTC. This translates into CASEGAWETQYF.

The chain joins TRBV6-1 to TRBJ2-1; possibly TRBD1 for D (6 bases). This CDR3 is 12 amino acids long. The ends were cut back, 7 bases at V and 8 bases at J, with 12 bases in the middle. From germline, CDR1 is MNHNS and CDR2 SASEGT. The CDR3 spells CASKLEGDEQFF. The DNA for the CDR3 is TGTGCCAGCAAACTAGAGGGGGATGAGCAGTTCTTC.

V is TRBV18 and J is TRBJ1-3; D is ambiguous. This CDR3 region has 16 residues. V gave up 3 bases and J gave up 0 bases, with 12 bases separating them. Germline CDR1 KGHSH, CDR2 LQKENI. CDR3 nucleotides: TGTGCCAGCTCACCTTCCGAGGCCTCCTCTGGAAACACCATATATTTT. It codes for CASSPSEASSGNTIYF.

This rearrangement joins TRBV11-2 to TRBJ2-7, with a tentative D call TRBD1 (7 bases). Germline V gives CDR1 SGHAT, CDR2 FQNNGV. V shed 1 base and J shed 2 bases, with 15 bases lying between them. This CDR3 has 16 residues. The CDR3 loop is CASSLVRAGGTYEQYF. The CDR3 DNA sequence: TGTGCCAGCAGCTTAGTCCGGGCAGGGGGGACCTACGAGCAGTACTTC.

V and J are TRBV18 and TRBJ2-5, with D perhaps matching TRBD1 (6 bases). Germline V gene lookup returns CDR1 KGHSH and CDR2 LQKENI. Trimming cost V 0 bases and J 2 bases, with 10 bases left between them. CDR3 length: 15 amino acids. The chain's CDR3 is CASSPPVRGQETQYF. The CDR3 DNA reads TGTGCCAGCTCACCACCCGTCAGGGGACAAGAGACCCAGTACTTC.

The chain is built from TRBV7-6 and TRBJ1-5; possibly TRBD1 for D (5 bases). This CDR3 has 15 residues. Between the trimmed V and J ends, which lost 5 bases and 0 bases, there was a span of 11 bases. Germline CDR1 is SGHVS and CDR2 is FNYEAQ. The CDR3, as DNA: TGTGCCAGCAGCGCCGGACACCATAGCAATCAGCCCCAGCATTTT. Its translation: CASSAGHHSNQPQHF. Filled out from reference TRBV7-6 and TRBJ1-5, the complete variable domain reads GAGVSQSPRYKVTKRGQDVALRCDPISGHVSLYWYRQALGQGPEFLTYFNYEAQQDKSGLPNDRFSAERPEGSISTLTIQRTEQRDSAMYRCASSAGHHSNQPQHFGDGTRLSIL.

This clone has more than one count but fewer than ten. V usage is TRBV7-8 and J usage is TRBJ2-7, with D hard to call. Germline CDR1 is SGHVS and CDR2 is FQNEAQ. The CDR3 covers 13 residues. V was cut by 1 base and J by 6 bases, with 10 bases left in between. CDR3 region: CASSLDYLREQYF. CDR3 sequence (DNA): TGTGCCAGCAGCTTAGATTATCTTCGCGAGCAGTACTTC.

The chain links TRBV7-2 to TRBJ2-2, with TRBD2 as a possible D gene (5 bases). Trimming took 1 base from V and 7 from J, leaving 7 bases between them. Germline CDR1 SGHTA, CDR2 FQGNSA. This CDR3 is built from 13 residues. In DNA form, the CDR3 reads TGTGCCAGCAGCTTAGACGGGAACGGGGAGCTGTTTTTT. Translation gives CASSLDGNGELFF.

The chain uses TRBV30 and TRBJ1-6; D possibly corresponds to TRBD1 (6 bases). The CDR3 covers 14 residues. Germline loops: CDR1 GTSNPN, CDR2 SVGIG (reference sequence). The ends were cut back, 6 bases at V and 4 bases at J, with 13 bases in the middle. The CDR3 nucleotides are TGTGCCTGTACCCCAGGGGTTTATAATTCACCCCTCCACTTT. Its translation: CACTPGVYNSPLHF.

This chain uses TRBV4-2 with TRBJ2-7; a weak D match, TRBD2 (6 bases). The V and J ends lost 0 bases and 2 bases respectively, with 11 bases between them. Germline CDR1 LGHNA, CDR2 YNFKEQ. This CDR3 has 15 residues. CDR3 loop: CASSQDLGGTYEQYF. In DNA form, the CDR3 reads TGTGCCAGCAGCCAAGATTTGGGGGGAACCTACGAGCAGTACTTC.

This clone turned up a few times. This chain uses TRBV4-3 with TRBJ1-1; 7 positions match TRBD1. Germline assignment: CDR1 LGHNA and CDR2 YSLEER. V lost 0 bases to trimming and J lost 1 base; unmatched junction nucleotides: 11. The CDR3 length is 18 residues. The DNA for the CDR3 is TGCGCCAGCAGCCAAGATTGGAGGGGGCGAATATGGAACACTGAAGCTTTCTTT. It codes for CASSQDWRGRIWNTEAFF.

This chain joins TRBV5-1 and TRBJ1-5; 8 bases are a match to TRBD1. CDR1 and CDR2 (germline): SGHRS, YFSETQ. The CDR3 has 14 residues. The trim removed 4 bases at V and 6 bases at J, leaving 6 bases unmatched. CDR3 residues: CASSPLQGGQPQHF. The DNA for the CDR3 is TGCGCCAGCAGCCCCTTACAGGGGGGTCAGCCCCAGCATTTT.

This chain joins TRBV29-1 and TRBJ1-1, with a weak D call TRBD1 (6 bases). CDR1 and CDR2 from the germline V gene are SQVTM and ANQGSEA. The CDR3 is 13 amino acids. Trimming took off 4 bases at V and 3 bases at J, with 12 bases between the two ends. The CDR3 DNA sequence: TGCAGCGTTGGAAAGGGGGTGGACACTGAAGCTTTCTTT. Its protein is CSVGKGVDTEAFF.